The 18 T cell receptor beta chains below come from one sample, sequenced in a study of identical twins (dated by TCRdb to the mid-2010s). Library preparation was by 5' RACE. The sequencing machine was an Illumina HiSeq 2000. Using fastp trimming at Q25 and MiXCR clonotype assembly, TCRdb reanalyzed the public sequencing data and kept in-frame beta chains. A single entry per CDR3 protein holds the most common genes and DNA from its merged rows. The sample contains roughly 1,500,000 distinct CDR3 sequences, about 32% of them found a single time. The biggest ten clones account for under 0.35% of the sample. The sequencing sample was made of cord blood. These receptors were collected from a newborn girl in good health.

The chain couples TRBV20-1 to TRBJ2-7; no clear D gene. V dropped 3 bases and J dropped 2 bases, with 11 bases sitting between them. This CDR3 region has 13 residues. Germline values: CDR1 DFQATT, CDR2 SNEGSKA (reference sequence). The CDR3 region is CSASYRLAYEQYF. The CDR3 nucleotides are TGCAGTGCTAGTTACCGTCTCGCCTACGAGCAGTACTTC.

This chain uses TRBV19 with TRBJ2-1; TRBD2 agrees at 7 bases. The V gene's germline CDR1 is LNHDA and CDR2 SQIVND (reference sequence). V gave up 5 bases and J gave up 0 bases; unmatched junction bases: 7. The CDR3 has 16 amino acids. The CDR3 DNA reads as TGTGCCAGTAGTTGCAGGTCGGGAGGCTCCTACAATGAGCAGTTCTTC. It encodes CASSCRSGGSYNEQFF.

This clonotype has just one count. The chain has TRBV12-3 or TRBV12-4 and TRBJ2-2, with TRBD2 identical over 10 bases. CDR3 size: 15 residues. Trimming took 5 bases from V and 9 from J; bases not matched to a gene: 9. The CDR3 loop reads CASSPLAGVVRELFF. The CDR3 region has the DNA TGTGCCAGCAGTCCCCTAGCGGGAGTTGTCCGGGAGCTGTTTTTT.

V and J are TRBV24-1 and TRBJ2-5; D is undetermined. The CDR3 extends over 14 amino acids. Germline V gene lookup returns CDR1 KGHDR and CDR2 SFDVKD. Trimming pared 3 bases from V and 11 bases from J, leaving 18 bases between. DNA for the CDR3: TGTGCCACCAGTGATAACCCTGGACCATCTCCGCAGTACTTC. It translates to CATSDNPGPSPQYF.

This clonotype was seen at least ten times. One end of the junction does not line up with germline, which may come from a read error. The chain has TRBV5-6 and TRBJ1-4, with 9 bases lining up with TRBD1. This CDR3 comprises 14 residues. The germline gives CDR1 SGHDT, CDR2 YYEEEE. CDR3 protein: CASSWGQGGEKLFF. In DNA, the CDR3 is TGCGCCAGCAGCTGGGGACAGGGCGGTGAAAAACTGTTTTTT.

For the CDR3, the DNA is TGTGCCAGCAGCCAAGCACTAGCGGGGACGCAGTTCTTC. Its translation is CASSQALAGTQFF. The chain carries TRBV14 and TRBJ2-1; TRBD2 agrees at 10 bases. V dropped 1 base and J dropped 12; count of bases not matched to a gene: 3. CDR1 is SGHDN, CDR2 FVKESK, per germline. There are 13 residues in the CDR3.

The chain joins TRBV5-1 to TRBJ2-1; TRBD2 agrees at 12 bases. With 4 bases clipped from V and 8 bases from J, the junction kept 10 bases outside the gene matches. CDR1 is SGHRS and CDR2 is YFSETQ in the germline V gene. This CDR3 spans 16 amino acids. CDR3 nucleotide sequence: TGCGCCAGCAGCACAGGGACTAGCGGGTCCCAGGATGAGCAGTTCTTC. It codes for CASSTGTSGSQDEQFF.

The J gene is TRBJ2-1, the V gene TRBV20-1, with TRBD2 as a possible D gene (6 bases). CDR1 and CDR2 (germline): DFQATT, SNEGSKA (reference sequence). The CDR3 is 15 residues long. The V end was cut by 4 bases, the J end by 7 bases, with 20 bases between. CDR3 loop: CSAIGHGGARNEQFF. The CDR3 nucleotides read TGCAGTGCTATAGGCCATGGCGGGGCAAGGAATGAGCAGTTCTTC.

The gene calls are TRBV7-6 and TRBJ2-3; D possibly corresponds to TRBD2 (5 bases). Germline CDR1 SGHVS, CDR2 FNYEAQ. The CDR3 loop spans 12 amino acids. V was cut by 4 bases and J by 8 bases, with 10 bases left in between. In DNA, the CDR3 is TGTGCCAGCAGCTGGACTGGGGTTACGCAGTATTTT. Translation: CASSWTGVTQYF.

J is TRBJ1-3 and V is TRBV6-6; D unclear. The CDR3 sequence is 13 residues long. V shed 5 bases and J shed 6 bases, with 11 bases lying between them. The germline gives CDR1 MNHNY, CDR2 SVGAGI (reference sequence). The CDR3 sequence: CASSQRRENTIYF. The CDR3 DNA is TGTGCCAGCAGTCAGAGGCGGGAAAACACCATATATTTT.

Only a few counts were recorded for this clonotype. The genes are TRBV2 and TRBJ2-6; 9 bases line up with TRBD1. Per germline, CDR1 SNHLY and CDR2 FYNNEI. CDR3 length: 14 amino acids. Trimming took 10 bases from V and 0 from J; bases not matched to a gene: 1. CDR3 loop: CAKTGGSGANVLTF. For the CDR3, the DNA is TGTGCCAAGACAGGGGGCTCTGGGGCCAACGTCCTGACTTTC.

This clonotype came up a few times. The chain joins TRBV5-1 to TRBJ2-3, with D unresolved. CDR1 SGHRS and CDR2 YFSETQ come from the germline V gene. V gave up 1 base and J gave up 6 bases, with 18 bases separating them. The CDR3 contains 16 residues. The CDR3 spells CASSLNGVGRSDTQYF. DNA for the CDR3: TGCGCCAGCAGCTTGAATGGCGTGGGCCGGTCGGATACGCAGTATTTT.

In its sample, this clonotype was seen many times. This chain uses TRBV24-1 with TRBJ2-7; D perhaps matches TRBD1 (5 bases). The CDR3 length is 13 residues. Germline values: CDR1 KGHDR, CDR2 SFDVKD. V dropped 3 bases and J dropped 0 bases, with 5 bases sitting between them. Here the CDR3 reads CATSDDSSYEQYF. For the CDR3, the DNA is TGTGCCACCAGTGATGACAGCTCCTACGAGCAGTACTTC.

This clonotype showed up just once. DNA for the CDR3: TGCAGTGCCCGGGACAGGGTGGATAAAAAACTGTTTTTT. It specifies CSARDRVDKKLFF. The chain couples TRBV20-1 to TRBJ1-4, with 9 bases lining up with TRBD1. Germline V CDR1 and CDR2: DFQATT, SNEGSKA (reference sequence). CDR3 length: 13 residues. The ends lost 6 bases at V and 9 bases at J; junction bases unmatched: 8.

This clonotype was counted between two and nine times. The rearrangement uses TRBV12-3 or TRBV12-4 and TRBJ1-2, with D perhaps TRBD1 (6 bases). The CDR3 contains 15 residues. The V and J ends lost 2 bases and 7 bases respectively, with 17 bases between them. Here the CDR3 reads CASSLSSVQGFGYTF. As DNA, the CDR3 is TGTGCCAGCAGTTTATCCTCCGTACAGGGATTTGGCTACACCTTC.

The chain uses TRBV29-1 and TRBJ1-2; D uncertain. Germline V lookup: CDR1 SQVTM, CDR2 ANQGSEA. The CDR3 has 12 amino acids. With 6 bases removed from V and 4 bases from J, the gap between germline ends came to 12 bases. In nucleotides, the CDR3 is TGCAGCGTCGCCTCTACTCTCTATGGCTACACCTTC. Amino acids: CSVASTLYGYTF. Full variable domain (outside the CDR3, taken from reference TRBV29-1 and TRBJ1-2): SAVISQKPSRDICQRGTSLTIQCQVDSQVTMMFWYRQQPGQSLTLIATANQGSEATYESGFVIDKFPISRPNLTFSTLTVSNMSPEDSSIYLCSVASTLYGYTFGSGTRLTVV.

This clonotype was seen many times. The chain links TRBV27 to TRBJ2-7; 9 bases match TRBD1. CDR3 size: 14 residues. Germline values: CDR1 MNHEY, CDR2 SMNVEV (reference sequence). With V trimmed by 5 bases and J by 3 bases, 5 bases remained unmatched. CDR3 in amino acids: CASSLLTGGYEQYF. The CDR3, as DNA: TGTGCCAGCAGTCTACTGACAGGGGGCTACGAGCAGTACTTC.

The V gene is TRBV12-3 or TRBV12-4, the J gene TRBJ2-7; D is uncertain. There are 15 residues in the CDR3. Trimming cost V 3 bases and J 0 bases, with 12 bases left between them. CDR3 nucleotide sequence: TGTGCCAGCAGTTTTGCGACCAGATCCTCCTACGAGCAGTACTTC. Its protein product is CASSFATRSSYEQYF.